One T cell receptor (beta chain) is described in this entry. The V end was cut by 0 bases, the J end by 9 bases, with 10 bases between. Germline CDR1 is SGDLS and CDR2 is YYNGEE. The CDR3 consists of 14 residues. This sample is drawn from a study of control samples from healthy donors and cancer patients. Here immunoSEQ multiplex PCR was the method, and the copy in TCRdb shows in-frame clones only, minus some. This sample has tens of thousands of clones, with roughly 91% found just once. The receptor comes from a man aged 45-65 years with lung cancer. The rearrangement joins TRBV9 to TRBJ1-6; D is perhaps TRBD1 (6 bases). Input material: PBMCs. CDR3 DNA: TGTGCCAGCAGCGTAGCAGGGGTGAGTTCACCCCTCCACTTT. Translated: CASSVAGVSSPLHF.